The 32 T cell receptor beta chains given below trace back to one sample, sequenced in a study of CD4+ T cells in melanoma. TCRdb's table, derived via immunoSEQ multiplex PCR, lists solely in-frame clones and lacks some. The sample carries some 15,000 clones, 62% recorded once. Sequencing input: cells from a culture (not recorded whether cultured in vitro). The receptors were sampled from a human donor with melanoma.

V and J are TRBV9 and TRBJ2-3; D is uncertain. Between the trimmed V and J ends, which lost 4 bases and 4 bases, there was a span of 4 bases. Germline CDR1 SGDLS, CDR2 YYNGEE. This CDR3 is 11 amino acids long. CDR3 coding DNA: TGTGCCAGCAGCCAAGCAGATACGCAGTATTTT. It codes for CASSQADTQYF.

This clone is judged medium-sized. J is TRBJ2-4 and V is TRBV11-2; TRBD2 agrees at 7 bases. The V segment lost 5 bases and the J segment 6 bases; nucleotides outside the gene matches: 7. CDR1 SGHAT and CDR2 FQNNGV come from the germline V gene. The CDR3 is 14 residues long. The CDR3 coding sequence is TGTGCCAGCAGCAGTACGCGGGGGACAAACATTCAGTACTTC. Encoded protein: CASSSTRGTNIQYF. The variable domain in full, with the rest retrieved from reference TRBV11-2 and TRBJ2-4, is EAGVAQSPRYKIIEKRQSVAFWCNPISGHATLYWYQQILGQGPKLLIQFQNNGVVDDSQLPKDRFSAERLKGVDSTLKIQPAKLEDSAVYLCASSSTRGTNIQYFGAGTRLSVL.

The rearrangement uses TRBV5-1 and TRBJ2-1, with TRBD2 matching over 15 bases. After removal of 4 bases from V and 2 bases from J, the junction contained 10 bases not matched to a gene. The length of the CDR3 is 19 residues. Germline-derived CDR1 and CDR2 are SGHRS and YFSETQ. As DNA, the CDR3 is TGCGCCAGCAGCCGAATGGGACTAGCGGGGGGTCTTACCTACAATGAGCAGTTCTTC. Translation: CASSRMGLAGGLTYNEQFF.

The V and J genes are TRBV5-1 and TRBJ2-3; 7 nucleotides agree with TRBD1. The V gene end was trimmed by 4 bases and the J gene end by 6 bases; junction bases not matched to a gene: 5. Germline CDR1 is SGHRS and CDR2 is YFSETQ. The CDR3 runs to 13 residues. CDR3 nucleotide sequence: TGCGCCAGCAGCGCTAGGGGGCCTGATACGCAGTATTTT. Its protein is CASSARGPDTQYF.

CDR3 DNA sequence: TGTGCCAGTAGTATACCGGTCTGGGGAAACACCATATATTTT. This gives the protein CASSIPVWGNTIYF. The chain links TRBV19 to TRBJ1-3; D is unclear. Trimming pared 2 bases from V and 4 bases from J, leaving 9 bases between. This CDR3 comprises 14 residues. Germline loops: CDR1 LNHDA, CDR2 SQIVND (reference sequence).

This sequence joins TRBV9 and TRBJ2-7, with a possible D match to TRBD2 (7 bases). This CDR3 has 15 residues. Germline values: CDR1 SGDLS, CDR2 YYNGEE. V was clipped by 2 bases and J by 0 bases, with 12 bases between them. The CDR3 bases are TGTGCCAGCAGCGTGGGGGGGGCTGACTCCTACGAGCAGTACTTC. Protein product: CASSVGGADSYEQYF.

V is TRBV14 and J is TRBJ2-1; D might be TRBD1 (6 bases). Trimming removed 2 bases at V and 7 bases at J, with 18 bases between. Germline values: CDR1 SGHDN, CDR2 FVKESK. CDR3 length equals 16 residues. This CDR3 reads CASSQPGQMRTNEQFF. In DNA form, the CDR3 reads TGTGCCAGCAGCCAACCGGGACAAATGAGGACAAATGAGCAGTTCTTC.

This clone was found a few times. The gene calls are TRBV5-8 and TRBJ2-3; D assignment may be TRBD1 or TRBD2 (6 bases each). This CDR3 spans 13 amino acids. Trimming took 8 bases from V and 5 from J, leaving 15 bases between them. From germline, CDR1 is SGHTS and CDR2 YDEGEE. This chain's CDR3 is CARSRGGQDTQYF. The DNA for the CDR3 is TGTGCCAGGTCCAGGGGAGGACAAGATACGCAGTATTTT.

This clone appeared once. The chain uses TRBV6-1 and TRBJ2-3; possible D gene TRBD2, 6 bases. Trimming removed 8 bases at V and 6 bases at J, with 21 bases between. Germline V lookup: CDR1 MNHNS, CDR2 SASEGT. This CDR3 region has 15 residues. CDR3 DNA: TGTGCCAGCGGGGTTGCTCGGGCGGGGACGGATACGCAGTATTTT. It translates to CASGVARAGTDTQYF.

V gene TRBV4-2 combines with J gene TRBJ2-5; no clear D. Germline-derived CDR1 and CDR2 are LGHNA and YNFKEQ. V was clipped by 0 bases and J by 4 bases, with 15 bases between them. This CDR3 comprises 16 residues. The CDR3 protein is CASSQDTGLLSETQYF. CDR3 DNA: TGTGCCAGCAGCCAAGATACCGGGCTTTTATCAGAGACCCAGTACTTC.

The gene calls are TRBV6-6 and TRBJ2-7; the D gene could be TRBD1 or TRBD2 (5 bases each). Germline CDR1 is MNHNY and CDR2 is SVGAGI (reference sequence). CDR3 size: 15 residues. Trimming stripped 4 bases from V and 1 base from J, with 14 bases between. CDR3 region: CASSSTGTVSYEQYF. CDR3 nucleotide sequence: TGTGCCAGCAGTTCGACCGGGACGGTATCCTACGAGCAGTACTTC.

The CDR3 region is CASSQVSYRGPQPQHF. The CDR3 DNA reads as TGCGCCAGCAGCCAAGTATCGTACAGGGGGCCTCAGCCCCAGCATTTT. The rearrangement uses TRBV4-1 and TRBJ1-5, with 9 bases identical to TRBD1. Unmatched junction bases numbered 7, after V lost 1 base and J lost 6 bases. CDR1 MGHRA and CDR2 YSYEKL come from the germline V gene. The CDR3 runs 16 residues.

The chain has TRBV6-1 and TRBJ1-5, with D possibly being TRBD1 (6 bases). The CDR3 has 15 residues. V dropped 4 bases and J dropped 0 bases, with 10 bases sitting between them. Germline V gene lookup returns CDR1 MNHNS and CDR2 SASEGT. The CDR3 is CASSAGTSSNQPQHF. The CDR3 nucleotides read TGTGCCAGCAGTGCAGGGACAAGTAGCAATCAGCCCCAGCATTTT.

V is TRBV11-1 and J is TRBJ1-1; no firm D call. CDR3 length: 14 residues. Trimming removed 1 base from V and 7 bases from J, with 13 bases in between. Germline-derived CDR1 and CDR2 are SGHAT and FQDESV (reference sequence). The CDR3 reads CASSLVTQTVEAFF. CDR3 nucleotide sequence: TGTGCCAGCAGCTTAGTGACCCAAACAGTTGAAGCTTTCTTT.

The chain carries TRBV7-8 and TRBJ2-5, with 7 bases identical to TRBD2. Germline CDR1 reads SGHVS; CDR2 reads FQNEAQ. Trimming removed 5 bases from V and 2 bases from J; junction bases left unmatched: 11. CDR3 size: 16 residues. The CDR3 reads CASSPLAAALQETQYF. DNA for the CDR3: TGTGCCAGCAGCCCCCTAGCGGCGGCACTTCAAGAGACCCAGTACTTC.

The rearrangement links TRBV6-1 to TRBJ2-7; 10 nucleotides match TRBD1. From germline, CDR1 is MNHNS and CDR2 SASEGT. V dropped 4 bases and J dropped 4; count of bases not matched to a gene: 10. There are 16 residues in the CDR3. The CDR3: CASSVNRQGASYEQYF. The CDR3 DNA reads TGTGCCAGCAGTGTGAACCGACAGGGGGCTTCGTACGAGCAGTACTTC.

The CDR3 DNA reads as TGTGCCAGCAGCCACGCCGGGGTGGGGACCCAGTACTTC. This translates into CASSHAGVGTQYF. The chain has TRBV11-3 and TRBJ2-5; D is possibly TRBD2 (5 bases). CDR3 length: 13 amino acids. Germline V gene lookup returns CDR1 SGHNT and CDR2 YENEEA. Trimming removed 5 bases at V and 7 bases at J, with 14 bases between.

This clone was found a few times. The chain is built from TRBV9 and TRBJ1-2; 8 bases line up with TRBD1. Germline V gives CDR1 SGDLS, CDR2 YYNGEE. This CDR3 has 14 amino acids. V gave up 5 bases and J gave up 8 bases; unmatched junction bases: 11. Written as DNA, the CDR3 is TGTGCCAGCAGTAGCGGGACAGGTTCAAGGGGCTACACCTTC. Translated: CASSSGTGSRGYTF.

This chain uses TRBV5-1 with TRBJ2-7; the D gene is possibly TRBD2 (6 bases). Germline V lookup: CDR1 SGHRS, CDR2 YFSETQ. There are 13 residues in the CDR3. The V end lost 4 bases, the J end lost 6 bases, and 14 bases lay between the germline ends. The CDR3 nucleotides read TGCGCCAGCAGCGAACTAGCTCTCGGCGAGCAGTACTTC. This translates into CASSELALGEQYF.

V usage is TRBV9 and J usage is TRBJ2-3, with 7 nucleotides matching TRBD1. The junction had 9 bases not matched to a gene; V was cut back by 0 bases and J by 5 bases. The CDR3 runs 16 residues. Germline lookup yields CDR1 SGDLS and CDR2 YYNGEE. CDR3 in amino acids: CASSVGRGQTLDTQYF. CDR3 in DNA: TGTGCCAGCAGCGTAGGCCGGGGACAGACGCTAGATACGCAGTATTTT.

This chain uses TRBV18 with TRBJ2-5; no firm D call. The CDR3 runs to 12 residues. Germline V gene lookup returns CDR1 KGHSH and CDR2 LQKENI. V was shortened by 3 bases and J by 6 bases, with 8 bases between the two germline ends. The CDR3 sequence is CASSPRAQTQYF. CDR3 DNA sequence: TGTGCCAGCTCACCCCGGGCTCAGACCCAGTACTTC. Full variable domain (missing parts from reference TRBV18 and TRBJ2-5): NAGVMQNPRHLVRRRGQEARLRCSPMKGHSHVYWYRQLPEEGLKFMVYLQKENIIDESGMPKERFSAEFPKEGPSILRIQQVVRGDSAAYFCASSPRAQTQYFGPGTRLLVL.

This clone was observed a single time. The rearrangement uses TRBV2 and TRBJ2-4, with 8 bases lining up with TRBD2. The CDR3 has 14 amino acids. CDR1 is SNHLY and CDR2 is FYNNEI in the germline V gene. V shed 6 bases and J 4 bases; nucleotides not matched to a gene: 5. The CDR3 DNA is TGTGCCAGCAGAGTTAGCGGGGCGAAAAACATTCAGTACTTC. This codes for CASRVSGAKNIQYF.

This clone rates as medium-sized. V usage is TRBV5-1 and J usage is TRBJ2-2; perhaps TRBD2 as D (5 bases). With 0 bases removed from V and 6 bases from J, the gap between germline ends came to 12 bases. This CDR3 is built from 15 residues. Germline-derived CDR1 and CDR2 are SGHRS and YFSETQ. The CDR3 DNA reads as TGCGCCAGCAGCTTGGAACTAGACGATTCCGGGGAGCTGTTTTTT. Encoded protein: CASSLELDDSGELFF.

In its sample, this clone was seen once. This sequence joins TRBV21-1 and TRBJ1-1. TRBV21-1 is an annotated pseudogene. The CDR3 is 13 amino acids. CDR3 sequence reads: CASSKARGTEAFF. As DNA, the CDR3 is TGTGCCAGCAGCAAAGCTCGGGGTACTGAAGCTTTCTTT.

In this sample, this clone turned up a few times. The chain carries TRBV30 and TRBJ1-5; tentative D call: TRBD1 (5 bases). The CDR3 is made up of 13 amino acids. Trimming pared 4 bases from V and 4 bases from J, leaving 11 bases between. In germline, CDR1 is GTSNPN, CDR2 SVGIG (reference sequence). The CDR3 nucleotides read TGTGCCTGGAAGGGCCAGGGTAATCAGCCCCAGCATTTT. Translating it yields CAWKGQGNQPQHF.

J is TRBJ2-3 and V is TRBV18; D gene unclear. Trimming left V 3 bases short and J 3 bases short, with 7 bases between. The germline V gene has CDR1 KGHSH and CDR2 LQKENI. CDR3 size: 13 residues. The CDR3 sequence is CASSPSMTDTQYF. CDR3 coding DNA: TGTGCCAGCTCACCGTCGATGACAGATACGCAGTATTTT.

J is TRBJ1-1 and V is TRBV6-6, with a weak D call TRBD1 (6 bases). This CDR3 has 16 residues. Germline V CDR1 and CDR2: MNHNY, SVGAGI (reference sequence). The ends were cut back, 6 bases at V and 5 bases at J, with 22 bases in the middle. This CDR3 is CASSRSPGTPGTEAFF. In DNA, the CDR3 is TGTGCCAGCAGCCGATCCCCCGGGACACCGGGGACTGAAGCTTTCTTT.

V and J are TRBV6-1 and TRBJ1-6, with 9 bases lining up with TRBD1. Losses at the gene ends were 6 bases for V and 7 bases for J; bases not matched to a gene: 4. CDR1 is MNHNS, CDR2 SASEGT, per germline. The CDR3 runs 14 residues. CDR3 loop: CASSQDRGNSPLHF. The CDR3 region has the DNA TGTGCCAGCAGCCAGGACAGGGGAAATTCACCCCTCCACTTT.

The rearrangement links TRBV7-3 to TRBJ1-2; 7 bases are shared with TRBD1. V trimming: 5 bases; J trimming: 6 bases; junction bases outside the gene matches: 3. The germline gives CDR1 SGHTA, CDR2 FQGTGA. This CDR3 contains 12 residues. The CDR3 DNA reads TGTGCCAGCAGCCTGACAGGGCATGGCTACACCTTC. As protein: CASSLTGHGYTF.

This chain links TRBV18 with TRBJ2-3, with a tentative D call TRBD2 (7 bases). The CDR3 consists of 16 residues. The V gene's germline CDR1 is KGHSH and CDR2 LQKENI. V was shortened by 3 bases and J by 3 bases, with 16 bases between the two germline ends. This chain's CDR3 is CASSPLSGGSTDTQYF. The CDR3 bases are TGTGCCAGCTCACCCCTTTCGGGGGGCTCGACAGATACGCAGTATTTT.

This chain joins TRBV7-8 and TRBJ2-7; 10 bases fit TRBD2. The J segment lost 5 bases and the V segment lost 5 bases, leaving 12 bases of the junction unmatched. This CDR3 has 16 residues. CDR1 is SGHVS and CDR2 is FQNEAQ in the germline V gene. The CDR3 DNA reads as TGTGCCAGCAGCCGCGGGCTAGCGGGGGTCTATGACGAGCAGTACTTC. Protein: CASSRGLAGVYDEQYF.

This clone was observed a few times. The J gene is TRBJ2-1, the V gene TRBV11-2; 7 nucleotides line up with TRBD1. Trimming removed 5 bases from V and 4 bases from J; junction bases left unmatched: 8. The germline V gene has CDR1 SGHAT and CDR2 FQNNGV. The CDR3 spans 15 residues. The CDR3: CASSQGDRRYNEQFF. CDR3 DNA sequence: TGTGCCAGCAGCCAGGGGGACCGCCGATACAATGAGCAGTTCTTC.